This TCR beta chain is drawn from a study of T cell responses to AZD1222 COVID-19 vaccine. This clone appeared once. Its target is not known. The study's findings and limits: Only six individuals given AZD1222 were seropositive at baseline. Nearly half of spike-specific TCRs reportedly go after variant regions that carry no mutations.

Measured with immunoSEQ multiplex PCR; TCRdb has only the in-frame clones, and not every one. This sample has 150,000 or so clones; approximately 90% occur once, and the top ten carry more than 3%. V was trimmed by 3 bases and J by 0 bases, leaving 14 bases between them. Germline V gene data show CDR1 as SNHLY and CDR2 as FYNNEI. CDR3 length: 17 residues. The sequencing used peripheral blood, collected on day 0 of AZD1222 vaccination. This chain connects TRBV2 to TRBJ2-2; no definite D call. This clonotype was obtained from an adult in good health. CDR3 loop: CASSEIGPLSNTGELFF. The CDR3 bases are TGTGCCAGCAGTGAGATCGGACCTTTATCGAACACCGGGGAGCTGTTTTTT.